Below, 7 T cell receptor beta chains from the same sample are listed, as sequenced in a study of T cell repertoires in aging, cancer and after chemotherapy. Rearranged V-D-J TRB sequences were amplified with a mixed TRB-A/B primer pool. MiXCR, applied by TCRdb to the multiplex PCR reads, yields one record per CDR3 protein. The sample carries 1,700 or so distinct CDR3 sequences, around 28% recorded once. Amplification of TCR beta used genomic DNA extracted from peripheral blood. The specimen sequenced was blood. Receptors were obtained from a human donor with a solid tumor.

The chain uses TRBV5-4 and TRBJ2-1; 10 nucleotides line up with TRBD2. Germline V gene data show CDR1 as SGHNT and CDR2 as YYREEE (reference sequence). With 4 bases clipped from V and 0 bases from J, the junction kept 13 bases outside the gene matches. CDR3 size: 19 residues. The CDR3 DNA reads as TGTGCCAGCAGCCCTCGAGATAGCGGGGGGCGGAGCTCCTACAATGAGCAGTTCTTC. It codes for CASSPRDSGGRSSYNEQFF.

This clonotype was found a few times. This sequence joins TRBV19 and TRBJ1-2, with a tentative D call TRBD1 (6 bases). The CDR3 loop spans 15 amino acids. The ends were cut back, 3 bases at V and 0 bases at J, with 11 bases in the middle. The germline gives CDR1 LNHDA, CDR2 SQIVND (reference sequence). The DNA for the CDR3 is TGTGCCAGTAGTATGAAGGGGGGTCCTAACTATGGCTACACCTTC. Translation: CASSMKGGPNYGYTF.

This clonotype is labeled medium-sized. The chain couples TRBV5-4 to TRBJ1-2; the D gene is possibly TRBD1 (5 bases). Germline V CDR1 and CDR2: SGHNT, YYREEE (reference sequence). Trimming shortened V by 0 bases and J by 2 bases, and 8 bases separated the two germline ends. This CDR3 has 14 residues. This CDR3 is CASSLDWGNYGYTF. In nucleotides, the CDR3 is TGTGCCAGCAGCTTGGATTGGGGCAACTATGGCTACACCTTC.

This chain uses TRBV6-1 with TRBJ1-4; D is possibly TRBD1 (6 bases). Trimming stripped 5 bases from V and 5 bases from J, with 12 bases between. This CDR3 region has 14 residues. Germline V lookup: CDR1 MNHNS, CDR2 SASEGT. The CDR3 nucleotides are TGTGCCAGCAGTCGCCAGGGGCGAAATGAAAAACTGTTTTTT. Translation: CASSRQGRNEKLFF.

Comment on this clonotype: One end of the junction varies from germline; a read error may be responsible. This sequence joins TRBV5-1 and TRBJ1-2; 7 bases agree with TRBD1. Germline V gene sequence: CDR1 SGHRS, CDR2 YFSETQ. CDR3 length: 13 residues. The CDR3 bases are TGTGCCAGCAGCCAGGGACAGAACTATGGCTACACCTTC. Its protein is CASSQGQNYGYTF.

Comments on this clonotype: A read error may be the cause here, since a much bigger clone is one base away. The J gene is TRBJ2-3, the V gene TRBV27; TRBD2 matches at 10 bases. Germline CDR1 reads MNHEY; CDR2 reads SMNVEV (reference sequence). The V and J ends lost 8 bases and 6 bases, in that order; junction bases with no gene match: 8. The CDR3 runs 14 residues. CDR3 region: CASRPSGSTDTQYF. CDR3 bases: TGTGCCAGCCGACCTAGCGGGAGTACCGATACGCAGTATTTT.

In its sample, this clonotype is medium-sized. This rearrangement joins TRBV6-5 to TRBJ2-3, with 8 bases identical to TRBD2. Germline-derived CDR1 and CDR2 are MNHEY and SVGAGI. The CDR3 is made up of 15 amino acids. The trim removed 5 bases at V and 4 bases at J, leaving 8 bases unmatched. CDR3 in amino acids: CASSTAGGTPDTQYF. The CDR3 DNA reads as TGTGCCAGCAGTACTGCGGGGGGAACCCCAGATACGCAGTATTTT.